These T cell receptor beta chains were read from a single sample in a study of blood T cell repertoires in COVID-19. The repertoire was sequenced with immunoSEQ multiplex PCR; TCRdb's copy has only in-frame clones and lacks some. The table lists about half a million clones, approximately 85% of them singletons. Sequenced sample: peripheral blood. The receptors come from a human donor in a cohort sampled during active COVID-19. The CDR3 runs from the conserved cysteine through the conserved F or W. D genes are given only for firm matches. Clone sizes are given selectively: once, few, many, or a class where the clone is expanded.

V gene	D gene	clone size	J gene	CDR3 length	CDR3 protein	CDR3 DNA
TRBV6-5	TRBD1	NA	TRBJ2-7	14	CASSSTGYVGEQYF	TGTGCCAGCAGTTCGACAGGGTATGTCGGAGAGCAGTACTTC
TRBV6-5	NA	few	TRBJ1-2	14	CASSYSPDHYGYTF	TGTGCCAGCAGTTACTCGCCAGATCACTATGGCTACACCTTC
TRBV5-1	NA	NA	TRBJ2-3	13	CASSPGGTDTQYF	TGCGCCAGCAGCCCGGGAGGCACAGATACGCAGTATTTT
TRBV6-5	NA	NA	TRBJ1-2	13	CASIPRRGYGYTF	TGTGCCAGCATCCCTCGTAGGGGCTATGGCTACACCTTC
TRBV5-1	NA	NA	TRBJ2-1	14	CASSLSRKRDEQFF	TGCGCCAGCAGCTTGTCGCGTAAGCGGGATGAGCAGTTCTTC
TRBV19	TRBD1	NA	TRBJ2-5	14	CASSGTGLQETQYF	TGTGCCAGTAGTGGGACAGGGTTACAGGAGACCCAGTACTTC
TRBV3-1/TRBV3-2	TRBD1	few	TRBJ1-3	14	CASSPTGGGDTIYF	TGTGCCAGCAGCCCAACAGGGGGCGGCGACACCATATATTTT
TRBV2	TRBD2	NA	TRBJ2-3	16	CASAWTSGYSTDTQYF	TGTGCCAGCGCCTGGACTAGCGGGTATAGCACAGATACGCAGTATTTT
TRBV9	TRBD2	NA	TRBJ2-1	19	CASSSEKRDYLSPYNEQFF	TGTGCCAGCAGCTCAGAGAAGCGGGACTACCTCTCCCCCTACAATGAGCAGTTCTTC
TRBV27	TRBD2	NA	TRBJ2-1	16	CASSLLAGGAYNEQFF	TGTGCCAGCAGTTTATTAGCGGGAGGCGCCTACAATGAGCAGTTCTTC
TRBV25-1	TRBD1	NA	TRBJ2-5	14	CASRIQGARETQYF	TGTGCCAGCAGGATTCAGGGGGCGCGGGAGACCCAGTACTTC
TRBV30	TRBD2	NA	TRBJ2-7	15	CAWSPGTSGYYEQYF	TGTGCCTGGAGTCCTGGGACTAGCGGCTACTACGAGCAGTACTTC
TRBV15	NA	NA	TRBJ2-3	17	CATSRDSYDSRRDTQYF	TGTGCCACCAGCAGAGATAGTTACGATAGCAGGAGGGATACGCAGTATTTT
TRBV19	TRBD2	NA	TRBJ2-1	16	CASRPQSAGAYNEQFF	TGTGCCAGTAGACCCCAGTCCGCGGGAGCGTACAATGAGCAGTTCTTC
TRBV4-3	TRBD2	NA	TRBJ2-1	17	CASSQDTSGRVYNEQFF	TGCGCCAGCAGCCAAGATACTAGCGGGAGAGTTTACAATGAGCAGTTCTTC
TRBV3-1/TRBV3-2	NA	NA	TRBJ2-5	14	CASSHRGGQETQYF	TGTGCCAGCAGCCACCGTGGGGGGCAAGAGACCCAGTACTTC
TRBV18	NA	NA	TRBJ1-5	17	CASSPPTRGLSNQPQHF	TGTGCCAGCTCACCACCGACGAGGGGACTAAGCAATCAGCCCCAGCATTTT
TRBV4-1	NA	NA	TRBJ1-4	16	CASSPKPGLFNEKLFF	TGCGCCAGCAGCCCCAAACCGGGACTGTTTAATGAAAAACTGTTTTTT
TRBV19	NA	NA	TRBJ1-4	15	CASSIGALPNEKLFF	TGTGCCAGTAGTATAGGAGCTCTCCCTAATGAAAAACTGTTTTTT
TRBV6-1	TRBD1	NA	TRBJ1-5	19	CASSDPTGVLAISNQPQHF	TGTGCCAGCAGTGACCCGACAGGGGTCCTCGCCATAAGCAATCAGCCCCAGCATTTT
TRBV30	NA	once	TRBJ1-2	15	CAWSKLARDNRGYTF	TGTGCCTGGAGTAAATTGGCCAGGGATAATCGTGGCTACACCTTC
TRBV2	NA	NA	TRBJ1-2	9	CASMRASTF	TGTGCCAGCATGAGGGCCTCGACCTTC
TRBV21-1	NA	many	TRBJ1-2	15	CASSKVLGRIYGYTF	TGTGCCAGCAGCAAAGTACTAGGTAGGATCTATGGCTACACCTTC
TRBV7-3	TRBD1	NA	TRBJ2-5	15	CASSVRTGGAETQYF	TGTGCCAGCAGCGTACGGACAGGGGGTGCCGAGACCCAGTACTTC
TRBV5-6	TRBD2	NA	TRBJ2-5	15	CASSEWTSGRKTQYF	TGTGCCAGCAGCGAGTGGACTAGCGGGAGAAAGACCCAGTACTTC
TRBV18	NA	NA	TRBJ2-3	14	CASSPRQSTDTQYF	TGTGCCAGCTCACCACGACAGAGCACAGATACGCAGTATTTT
TRBV9	TRBD1	few	TRBJ2-2	15	CASSPRTGNTGELFF	TGTGCCAGCAGCCCACGGACAGGGAACACCGGGGAGCTGTTTTTT
TRBV14	NA	NA	TRBJ1-2	12	CASSQNSYGYTF	TGTGCCAGCAGCCAAAACTCGTATGGCTACACCTTC
TRBV20-1	NA	NA	TRBJ1-5	12	CSASRENQPQHF	TGCAGTGCTAGTAGAGAAAATCAGCCCCAGCATTTT
TRBV19	NA	NA	TRBJ1-2	16	CASSMATGTGNYGYTF	TGTGCCAGTAGTATGGCCACCGGGACTGGTAACTATGGCTACACCTTC
TRBV21-1	NA	NA	TRBJ1-1	16	CASNYRDRGPGTEAFF	TGTGCCAGTAATTACCGGGACAGGGGGCCAGGCACTGAAGCTTTCTTT
TRBV19	NA	NA	TRBJ2-5	13	CASSITRQETQYF	TGTGCCAGTAGTATAACTAGACAAGAGACCCAGTACTTC
TRBV4-1	TRBD2	NA	TRBJ2-1	19	CASSPGLAGGPGIGYEQFF	TGCGCCAGCAGCCCCGGACTAGCGGGAGGGCCGGGAATAGGATACGAGCAGTTCTTC
TRBV5-1	NA	NA	TRBJ1-1	14	CASSPQGMNTEAFF	TGCGCCAGCAGCCCACAGGGAATGAACACTGAAGCTTTCTTT
TRBV19	NA	NA	TRBJ2-4	13	CASSINWKNIQYF	TGTGCCAGTAGTATAAACTGGAAAAACATTCAGTACTTC
TRBV29-1	NA	NA	TRBJ1-1	13	CSVEGGMNTEAFF	TGCAGCGTTGAAGGAGGGATGAACACTGAAGCTTTCTTT
TRBV7-9	TRBD1	NA	TRBJ1-3	15	CASSLGQGSGNTIYF	TGTGCCAGCAGCTTAGGACAGGGTTCTGGAAACACCATATATTTT
TRBV4-1	TRBD1	NA	TRBJ1-6	12	CASGDRDSPLHF	TGCGCCAGCGGGGACAGGGATTCACCCCTCCACTTT
TRBV5-4	TRBD2	NA	TRBJ2-1	18	CASSQRLAGGLTYNEQFF	TGTGCCAGCAGCCAAAGACTAGCGGGAGGGTTGACCTACAATGAGCAGTTCTTC
TRBV24-1	NA	NA	TRBJ2-5	13	CATSDPGQETQYF	TGTGCCACCAGTGATCCGGGACAAGAGACCCAGTACTTC
TRBV5-5	NA	NA	TRBJ2-7	15	CASSPAGQRTYEQYF	TGTGCCAGCAGCCCCGCGGGACAGCGAACCTACGAGCAGTACTTC
TRBV6-2/TRBV6-3	NA	NA	TRBJ1-2	12	CASSSGWYGYTF	TGTGCCAGCAGTTCAGGGTGGTATGGCTACACCTTC
TRBV5-1	TRBD2	NA	TRBJ2-1	17	CASSQSQTSGSSDEQFF	TGCGCCAGCAGCCAATCCCAGACTAGCGGGAGTTCCGATGAGCAGTTCTTC
TRBV7-3	NA	NA	TRBJ1-2	14	CASSLGGANYGYTF	TGTGCCAGCAGCTTGGGGGGTGCGAACTATGGCTACACCTTC
TRBV4-3	NA	NA	TRBJ1-3	14	CASRMGGPGNTIYF	TGCGCCAGCAGGATGGGGGGTCCTGGAAACACCATATATTTT